The 15 T cell receptor beta chains below come from one sample, sequenced in a study of T cells in Graves' hyperthyroidism and ophthalmopathy. The CDR3 regions of TCR beta were amplified from RNA transcripts. Carried out on the TCR CDR3, a first-round RT-PCR used the HTBI primer set. TCRdb re-called the multiplex PCR reads with MiXCR, one entry per CDR3 protein. Of around 440,000 distinct CDR3 sequences listed, around a sixth were seen once; the top ten hold less than 15%. Sequencing was carried out using blood. The receptors stem from a woman aged 18-30 years with Graves' hyperthyroidism.

This clonotype appeared a few times. This sequence joins TRBV28 and TRBJ2-3, with D uncertain. V lost 5 bases, J lost 2 bases, and 17 bases lay in between. In germline, CDR1 is MDHEN, CDR2 SYDVKM. The CDR3 loop spans 16 amino acids. DNA of the CDR3: TGTGCCAGCAGTCGTAGCTTGAGCCGAGCCACAGATACGCAGTATTTT. This encodes CASSRSLSRATDTQYF.

This clonotype was counted ten times or more. The rearrangement uses TRBV7-2 and TRBJ1-1; 8 bases fit TRBD1. The CDR3 is 16 amino acids. With V trimmed by 5 bases and J by 7 bases, 15 bases remained unmatched. In germline, CDR1 is SGHTA, CDR2 FQGNSA. DNA of the CDR3: TGTGCCAGCAGCCCAGCATATAACAGGGGGGGGGTTGAAGCTTTCTTT. Its protein product is CASSPAYNRGGVEAFF.

This rearrangement joins TRBV7-6 to TRBJ1-1; the D is unclear. The V end was cut by 4 bases, the J end by 6 bases, with 15 bases between. The CDR3 contains 14 residues. CDR1 is SGHVS and CDR2 is FNYEAQ in the germline V gene. CDR3 residues: CASSSGWGAAEAFF. The CDR3 DNA follows: TGTGCCAGCAGCTCTGGTTGGGGAGCGGCTGAAGCTTTCTTT.

This clonotype was picked up many times. The chain has TRBV28 and TRBJ2-3; a possible D gene is TRBD2 (5 bases). CDR3 length: 19 residues. Germline V lookup: CDR1 MDHEN, CDR2 SYDVKM. V lost 3 bases and J lost 2, with 24 bases in between. The CDR3 nucleotides read TGTGCCAGCAGTTTCCGATTCCCGGGATCTCAAAGGCACACAGATACGCAGTATTTT. Translated: CASSFRFPGSQRHTDTQYF. The whole variable domain, remainder taken from reference TRBV28 and TRBJ2-3, is DVKVTQSSRYLVKRTGEKVFLECVQDMDHENMFWYRQDPGLGLRLIYFSYDVKMKEKGDIPEGYSVSREKKERFSLILESASTNQTSMYLCASSFRFPGSQRHTDTQYFGPGTRLTVL.

This clonotype occurred a few times. This chain uses TRBV29-1 with TRBJ1-3, with a weak D call TRBD1 (5 bases). Trimming shortened V by 4 bases and J by 8 bases, and 18 bases separated the two germline ends. Per the germline V gene, CDR1 is SQVTM and CDR2 is ANQGSEA. The CDR3 is 14 amino acids. The DNA for the CDR3 is TGCAGCGTTGTAGCGCCAGGGAGGTTGGACACCATATATTTT. It is translated as CSVVAPGRLDTIYF. The whole variable domain, filled in from reference TRBV29-1 and TRBJ1-3, reads SAVISQKPSRDICQRGTSLTIQCQVDSQVTMMFWYRQQPGQSLTLIATANQGSEATYESGFVIDKFPISRPNLTFSTLTVSNMSPEDSSIYLCSVVAPGRLDTIYFGEGSWLTVV.

This clonotype was observed a few times. The CDR3 loop reads CASSVQGNEQFF. The DNA for the CDR3 is TGTGCCAGCAGTGTACAGGGTAATGAGCAGTTCTTC. This chain joins TRBV2 and TRBJ2-1; D perhaps matches TRBD1 (6 bases). Looked up from germline, CDR1 is SNHLY and CDR2 is FYNNEI. The CDR3 is made up of 12 amino acids. V was trimmed by 4 bases and J by 7 bases, leaving 8 bases between them.

This clonotype has at least ten counts. The chain employs TRBV10-3 and TRBJ2-7; D is undetermined. Germline assignment: CDR1 ENHRY and CDR2 SYGVKD. The CDR3 runs 15 residues. The V end lost 3 bases, the J end lost 5 bases, and 17 bases lay between the germline ends. CDR3 amino acids: CAISDPGSARDEQYF. In nucleotides, the CDR3 is TGTGCCATCAGTGACCCCGGGTCCGCTCGGGACGAGCAGTACTTC.

This clonotype was seen ten or more times. The chain recombines TRBV10-3 with TRBJ2-7, with 12 positions matching TRBD2. With 6 bases clipped from V and 4 bases from J, the junction kept 7 bases outside the gene matches. The CDR3 runs to 15 residues. Germline V gene data show CDR1 as ENHRY and CDR2 as SYGVKD. The CDR3 protein is CAISGLAGYEYEQYF. The CDR3 region has the DNA TGTGCCATCAGCGGACTAGCGGGGTACGAATACGAGCAGTACTTC.

The rearrangement joins TRBV6-2 or TRBV6-3 to TRBJ2-2, with no clear D. The germline V gene has CDR1 MNHEY and CDR2 SVGEGT. The CDR3 has 15 residues. The V gene lost 7 bases and the J gene lost 1 base, with 13 bases spanning the gap. The CDR3 DNA follows: TGTGCCAGCATCTGGGAATCTTTGAACACCGGGGAGCTGTTTTTT. This gives the protein CASIWESLNTGELFF.

The table lists this clonotype with a few counts. The J gene is TRBJ2-7, the V gene TRBV27; D is possibly TRBD1 (5 bases). V gave up 8 bases and J gave up 5 bases, with 22 bases separating them. The CDR3 is 15 residues long. CDR1 and CDR2 from the germline V gene are MNHEY and SMNVEV (reference sequence). The CDR3 protein is CASRPIRGGPNEQYF. The CDR3 bases are TGTGCCAGCCGACCGATAAGGGGTGGCCCTAACGAGCAGTACTTC.

This clonotype was recorded a few times. The V and J genes are TRBV2 and TRBJ1-1; no clear D. Germline CDR1 is SNHLY and CDR2 is FYNNEI. The CDR3 loop spans 16 amino acids. The ends were cut back, 6 bases at V and 0 bases at J, with 17 bases in the middle. The CDR3 coding sequence is TGTGCCAGCAGCGGTGGCGTATTGAACATGAACACTGAAGCTTTCTTT. Encoded protein: CASSGGVLNMNTEAFF.

The chain has TRBV12-3 or TRBV12-4 and TRBJ2-7; D assignment may be TRBD1 or TRBD2 (5 bases each). Trimming cost V 9 bases and J 0 bases, with 12 bases left between them. The CDR3 has 13 residues. CDR3: CASGTWSSYEQYF. The CDR3 nucleotides are TGTGCCAGTGGGACGTGGAGCTCCTACGAGCAGTACTTC.

This clonotype was detected a few times. The V call is TRBV20-1, the J call TRBJ2-7; 7 bases line up with TRBD1. Looked up from germline, CDR1 is DFQATT and CDR2 is SNEGSKA (reference sequence). With V trimmed by 4 bases and J by 0 bases, 3 bases remained unmatched. CDR3 length: 13 amino acids. The CDR3 here is CSAIRDSSYEQYF. CDR3 bases: TGCAGTGCTATCCGGGACAGCTCCTACGAGCAGTACTTC.

The chain couples TRBV3-2 to TRBJ2-1; TRBD2 is the table's D call, not checked against the DNA. TRBV3-2 represents a pseudogene. The CDR3 has 16 amino acids. CDR3 nucleotide sequence: TGTGCCAGCAGCCAAGACCCTAGCGGGGCCTACAATGAGCAGTTCTTC. This encodes CASSQDPSGAYNEQFF.

This chain joins TRBV3-1 and TRBJ1-3; perhaps TRBD1 as D (6 bases). The V end lost 2 bases, the J end lost 1 base, and 9 bases lay between the germline ends. This CDR3 region has 15 residues. CDR1 LGHDT and CDR2 YNNKEL come from the germline V gene (reference sequence). CDR3 nucleotides: TGTGCCAGCAGCCAACCCGGGACATCTGGAAACACCATATATTTT. Amino acid sequence: CASSQPGTSGNTIYF.